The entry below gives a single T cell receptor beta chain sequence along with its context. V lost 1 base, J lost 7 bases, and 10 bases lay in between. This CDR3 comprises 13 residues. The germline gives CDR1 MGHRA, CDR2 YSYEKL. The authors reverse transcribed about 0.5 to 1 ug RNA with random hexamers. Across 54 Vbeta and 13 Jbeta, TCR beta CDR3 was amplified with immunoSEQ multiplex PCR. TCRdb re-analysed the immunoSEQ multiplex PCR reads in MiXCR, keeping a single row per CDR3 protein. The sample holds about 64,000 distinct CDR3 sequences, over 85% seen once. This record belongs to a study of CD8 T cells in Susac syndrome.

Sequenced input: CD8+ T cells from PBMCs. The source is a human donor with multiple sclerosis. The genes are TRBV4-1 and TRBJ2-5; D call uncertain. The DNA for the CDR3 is TGCGCCAGCAGCCAAGGATCATCGGGGACCCAGTACTTC. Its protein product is CASSQGSSGTQYF.